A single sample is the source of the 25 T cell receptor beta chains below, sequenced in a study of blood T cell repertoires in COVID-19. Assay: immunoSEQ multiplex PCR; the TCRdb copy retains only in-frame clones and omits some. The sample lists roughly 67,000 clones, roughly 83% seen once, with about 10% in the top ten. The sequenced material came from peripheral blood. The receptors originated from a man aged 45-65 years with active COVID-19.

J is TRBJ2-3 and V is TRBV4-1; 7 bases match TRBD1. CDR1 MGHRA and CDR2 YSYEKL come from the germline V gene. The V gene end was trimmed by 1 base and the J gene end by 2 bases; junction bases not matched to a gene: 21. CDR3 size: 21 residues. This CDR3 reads CASSQVRGLATSPLDTDTQYF. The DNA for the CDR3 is TGCGCCAGCAGCCAAGTGAGGGGGCTAGCAACCTCACCCCTAGACACAGATACGCAGTATTTT.

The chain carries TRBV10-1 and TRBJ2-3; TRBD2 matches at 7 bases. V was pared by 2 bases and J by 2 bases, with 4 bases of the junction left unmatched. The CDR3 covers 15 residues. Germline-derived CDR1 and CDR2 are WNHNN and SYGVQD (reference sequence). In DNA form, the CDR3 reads TGCGCCAGCAGTGAGCAGCTAGCGGCCACAGATACGCAGTATTTT. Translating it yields CASSEQLAATDTQYF.

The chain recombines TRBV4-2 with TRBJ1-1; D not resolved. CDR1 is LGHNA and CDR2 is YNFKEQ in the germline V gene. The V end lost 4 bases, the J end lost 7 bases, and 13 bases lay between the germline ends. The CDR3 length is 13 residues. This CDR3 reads CASSPEGDLEAFF. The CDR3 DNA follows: TGTGCCAGCAGCCCCGAGGGAGACCTTGAAGCTTTCTTT.

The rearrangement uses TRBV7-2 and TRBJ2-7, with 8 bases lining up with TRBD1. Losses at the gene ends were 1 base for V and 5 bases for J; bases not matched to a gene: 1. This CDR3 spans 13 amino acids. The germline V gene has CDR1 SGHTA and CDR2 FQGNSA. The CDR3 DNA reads TGTGCCAGCAGCTTAGGACAGGGGAACGAGCAGTACTTC. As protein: CASSLGQGNEQYF.

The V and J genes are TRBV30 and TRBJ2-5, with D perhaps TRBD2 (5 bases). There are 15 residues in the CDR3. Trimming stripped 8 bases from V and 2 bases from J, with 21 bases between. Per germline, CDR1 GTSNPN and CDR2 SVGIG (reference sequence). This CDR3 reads CATLGRGRKQETQYF. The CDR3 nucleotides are TGTGCCACCCTCGGCCGGGGAAGAAAACAAGAGACCCAGTACTTC.

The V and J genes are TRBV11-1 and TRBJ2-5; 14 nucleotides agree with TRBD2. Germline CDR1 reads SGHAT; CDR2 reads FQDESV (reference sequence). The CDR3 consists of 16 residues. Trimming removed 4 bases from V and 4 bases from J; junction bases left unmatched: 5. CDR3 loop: CASSSLGTSGRETQYF. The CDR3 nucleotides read TGTGCCAGCAGCTCGCTGGGGACTAGCGGGAGAGAGACCCAGTACTTC.

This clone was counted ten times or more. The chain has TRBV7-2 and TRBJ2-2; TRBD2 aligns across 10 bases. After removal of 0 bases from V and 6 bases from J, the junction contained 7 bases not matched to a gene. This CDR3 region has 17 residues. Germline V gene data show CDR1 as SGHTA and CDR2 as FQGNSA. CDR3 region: CASSLAFNSGRSGELFF. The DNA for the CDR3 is TGTGCCAGCAGCTTAGCCTTCAATAGCGGGAGGTCCGGGGAGCTGTTTTTT.

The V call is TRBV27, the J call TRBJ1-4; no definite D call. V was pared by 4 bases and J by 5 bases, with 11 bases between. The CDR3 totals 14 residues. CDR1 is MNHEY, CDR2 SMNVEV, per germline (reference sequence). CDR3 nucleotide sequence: TGTGCCAGCAGTTACGGGATTATGAATGAAAAACTGTTTTTT. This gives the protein CASSYGIMNEKLFF.

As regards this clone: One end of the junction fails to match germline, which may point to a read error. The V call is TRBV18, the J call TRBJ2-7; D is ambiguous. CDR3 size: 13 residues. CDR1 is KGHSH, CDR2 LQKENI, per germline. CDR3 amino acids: CASSPTDQIPWAF. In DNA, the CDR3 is TGTGCCAGCTCACCAACGGATCAAATCCCTTGGGCCTTC.

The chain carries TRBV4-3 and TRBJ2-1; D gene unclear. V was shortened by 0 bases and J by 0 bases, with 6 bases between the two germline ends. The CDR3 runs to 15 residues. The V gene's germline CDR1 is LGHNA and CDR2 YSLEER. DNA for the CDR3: TGCGCCAGCAGCCAAGAAGCCTCCTCCTACAATGAGCAGTTCTTC. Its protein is CASSQEASSYNEQFF.

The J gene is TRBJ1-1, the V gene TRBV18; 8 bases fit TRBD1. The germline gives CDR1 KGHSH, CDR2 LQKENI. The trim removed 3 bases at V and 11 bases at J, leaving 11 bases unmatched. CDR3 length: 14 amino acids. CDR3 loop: CASSPEKQGDWAFF. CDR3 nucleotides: TGTGCCAGCTCACCGGAGAAACAGGGGGATTGGGCTTTCTTT.

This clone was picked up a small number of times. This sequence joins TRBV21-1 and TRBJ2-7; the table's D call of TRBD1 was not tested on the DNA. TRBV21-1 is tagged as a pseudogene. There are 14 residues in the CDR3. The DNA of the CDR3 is TGTGCCAGCAGCAAAGAAGGGGTCACCTACGAGCAGTACTTC. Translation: CASSKEGVTYEQYF.

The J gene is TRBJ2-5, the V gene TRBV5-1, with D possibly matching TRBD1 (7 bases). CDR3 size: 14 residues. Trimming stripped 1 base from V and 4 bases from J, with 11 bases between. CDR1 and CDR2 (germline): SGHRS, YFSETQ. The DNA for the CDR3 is TGCGCCAGCAGCTTGTCAGGGGGGCCAGAGACCCAGTACTTC. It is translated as CASSLSGGPETQYF.

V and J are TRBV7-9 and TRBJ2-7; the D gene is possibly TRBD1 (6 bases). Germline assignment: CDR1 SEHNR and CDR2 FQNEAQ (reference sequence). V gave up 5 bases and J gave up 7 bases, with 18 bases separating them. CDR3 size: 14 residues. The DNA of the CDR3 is TGTGCCAGCAGCGGTCGGGACACTTTTGGAGAGCAGTACTTC. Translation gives CASSGRDTFGEQYF.

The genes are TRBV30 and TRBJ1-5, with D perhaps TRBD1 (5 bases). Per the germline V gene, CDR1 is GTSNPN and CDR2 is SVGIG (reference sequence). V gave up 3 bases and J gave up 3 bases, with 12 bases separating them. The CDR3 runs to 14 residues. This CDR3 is CAWSPLTVNQPQHF. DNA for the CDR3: TGTGCCTGGAGCCCTCTGACAGTCAATCAGCCCCAGCATTTT.

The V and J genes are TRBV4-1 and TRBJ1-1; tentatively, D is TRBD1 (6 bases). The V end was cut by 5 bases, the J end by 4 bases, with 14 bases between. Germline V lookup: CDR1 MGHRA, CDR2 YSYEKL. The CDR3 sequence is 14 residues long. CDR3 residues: CASSEPGARTEAFF. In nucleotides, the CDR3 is TGCGCCAGCAGCGAGCCAGGGGCACGCACTGAAGCTTTCTTT.

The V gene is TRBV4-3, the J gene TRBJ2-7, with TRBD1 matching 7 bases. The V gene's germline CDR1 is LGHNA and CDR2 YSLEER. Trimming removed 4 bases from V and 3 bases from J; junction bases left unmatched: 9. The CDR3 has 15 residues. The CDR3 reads CASSRGTVDRYEQYF. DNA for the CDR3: TGCGCCAGCAGCCGAGGGACAGTCGATCGCTACGAGCAGTACTTC.

The CDR3 DNA follows: TGTGCCACCAGCAGAGATCACTACTCTGGACAGGCCGGGAGGGCCGGGGAGCTGTTTTTT. Translation gives CATSRDHYSGQAGRAGELFF. The V and J genes are TRBV15 and TRBJ2-2, with a weak D call TRBD2 (8 bases). Germline CDR1 reads LNHNV; CDR2 reads YYDKDF (reference sequence). The CDR3 runs 20 residues. V gave up 0 bases and J gave up 6 bases, with 26 bases separating them.

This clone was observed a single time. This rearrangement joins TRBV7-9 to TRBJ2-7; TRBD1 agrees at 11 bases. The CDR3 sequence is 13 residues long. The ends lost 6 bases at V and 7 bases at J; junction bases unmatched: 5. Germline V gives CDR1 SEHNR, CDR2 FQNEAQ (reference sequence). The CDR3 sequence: CASRRDRGYEQYF. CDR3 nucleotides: TGTGCCAGCAGACGGGACAGGGGGTATGAGCAGTACTTC. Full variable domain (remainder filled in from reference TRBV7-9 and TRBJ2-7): DTGVSQNPRHKITKRGQNVTFRCDPISEHNRLYWYRQTLGQGPEFLTYFQNEAQLEKSRLLSDRFSAERPKGSFSTLEIQRTEQGDSAMYLCASRRDRGYEQYFGPGTRLTVT.

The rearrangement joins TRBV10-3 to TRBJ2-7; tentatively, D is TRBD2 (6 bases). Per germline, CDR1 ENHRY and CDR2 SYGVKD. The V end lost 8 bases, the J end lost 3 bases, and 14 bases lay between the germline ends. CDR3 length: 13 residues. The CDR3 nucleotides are TGTGCCATCGCCCCCCGGGGGAACTACGAGCAGTACTTC. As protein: CAIAPRGNYEQYF.

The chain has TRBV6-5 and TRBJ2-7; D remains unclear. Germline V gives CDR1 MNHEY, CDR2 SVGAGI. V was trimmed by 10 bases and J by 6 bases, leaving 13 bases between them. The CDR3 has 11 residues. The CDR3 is CATHRVGEQYF. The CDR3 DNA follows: TGTGCCACCCACCGAGTTGGCGAGCAGTACTTC.

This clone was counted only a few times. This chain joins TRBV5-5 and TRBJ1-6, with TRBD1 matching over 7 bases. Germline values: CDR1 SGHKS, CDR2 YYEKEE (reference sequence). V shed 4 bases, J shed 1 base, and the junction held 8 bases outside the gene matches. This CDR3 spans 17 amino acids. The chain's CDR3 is CASSPGGGSSYNSPLHF. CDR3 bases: TGTGCCAGCAGCCCGGGAGGGGGCAGTTCCTATAATTCACCCCTCCACTTT.

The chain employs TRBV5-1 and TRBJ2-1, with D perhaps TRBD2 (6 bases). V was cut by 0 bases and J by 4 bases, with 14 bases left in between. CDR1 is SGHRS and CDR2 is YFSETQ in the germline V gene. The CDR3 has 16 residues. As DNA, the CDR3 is TGCGCCAGCAGCTTGGACCCGGGACGGGAGTACAATGAGCAGTTCTTC. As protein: CASSLDPGREYNEQFF.

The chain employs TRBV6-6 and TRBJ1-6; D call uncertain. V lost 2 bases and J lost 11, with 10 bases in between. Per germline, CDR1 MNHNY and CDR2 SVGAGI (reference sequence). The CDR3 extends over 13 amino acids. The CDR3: CASSYVGTAPLHF. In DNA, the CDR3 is TGTGCCAGCAGTTACGTGGGTACAGCACCCCTCCACTTT.

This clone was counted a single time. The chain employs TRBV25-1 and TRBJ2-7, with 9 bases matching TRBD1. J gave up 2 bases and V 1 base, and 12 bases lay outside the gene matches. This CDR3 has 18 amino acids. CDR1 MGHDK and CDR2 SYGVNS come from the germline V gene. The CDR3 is CASSEWSVGTGIPYEQYF. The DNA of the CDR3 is TGTGCCAGCAGTGAATGGTCAGTTGGGACAGGGATTCCCTACGAGCAGTACTTC.